These 26 T cell receptor beta chains came from one sample sequenced in a study of T cell responses to AZD1222 COVID-19 vaccine (dated by TCRdb to about 2021). The meaning of the sample's time point label: baseline before first vaccination. The library was produced with the immunoSEQ multiplex PCR assay. What TCRdb holds here is the immuneACCESS table cut down to in-frame rearrangements. Part of the clones is not present; checked against another copy, under half of the missing clones reflect an unresolved V gene, and the others are unexplained. Here the sample has under 150,000 clones; just over 90% occur a single time. The ten top clones hold around 5.4% of the sample. The sample in question was peripheral blood, obtained on day 0 of AZD1222 vaccination. The receptors were sampled from an adult in good health.

The chain combines TRBV5-4 with TRBJ2-7; 7 nucleotides match TRBD2. After removal of 0 bases from V and 2 bases from J, the junction contained 5 bases not matched to a gene. The CDR3 has 15 amino acids. Looked up from germline, CDR1 is SGHNT and CDR2 is YYREEE (reference sequence). CDR3 region: CASSLAVGGTYEQYF. Written as DNA, the CDR3 is TGTGCCAGCAGCTTGGCGGTCGGGGGGACCTACGAGCAGTACTTC.

The chain combines TRBV5-1 with TRBJ2-7; 8 bases agree with TRBD2. The germline V gene has CDR1 SGHRS and CDR2 YFSETQ. The CDR3 covers 15 residues. V shed 2 bases and J 4 bases; nucleotides not matched to a gene: 8. For the CDR3, the DNA is TGCGCCAGCAGCTTATCAGCGGGAGTCGGGTACGAGCAGTACTTC. This translates into CASSLSAGVGYEQYF.

This clone is a singleton in its sample. The chain couples TRBV29-1 to TRBJ1-2, with 7 bases fitting TRBD1. J lost 8 bases, V lost 6 bases, and 9 bases had no gene match. CDR3 length equals 12 residues. Germline lookup yields CDR1 SQVTM and CDR2 ANQGSEA. The CDR3 here is CSVQTGTPGYTF. CDR3 DNA sequence: TGCAGCGTGCAGACAGGGACTCCGGGCTACACCTTC.

The rearrangement joins TRBV9 to TRBJ1-1, with TRBD1 matching over 8 bases. Trimming cost V 2 bases and J 3 bases; bases outside gene matches: 3. In germline, CDR1 is SGDLS, CDR2 YYNGEE. The CDR3 contains 14 residues. The CDR3 region is CASSVLTGDTEAFF. The CDR3, as DNA: TGTGCCAGCAGCGTTCTGACAGGGGACACTGAAGCTTTCTTT.

The chain combines TRBV9 with TRBJ2-5; unclear D gene. Germline CDR1 reads SGDLS; CDR2 reads YYNGEE. The V and J ends lost 5 bases and 5 bases respectively, with 10 bases between them. The CDR3 sequence is 12 residues long. The chain's CDR3 is CASRGISETQYF. CDR3 DNA: TGTGCCAGCAGGGGCATCTCGGAGACCCAGTACTTC.

The chain employs TRBV6-5 and TRBJ1-2; weak D call: TRBD1 (6 bases). Trimming pared 2 bases from V and 4 bases from J, leaving 8 bases between. This CDR3 has 13 residues. Germline assignment: CDR1 MNHEY and CDR2 SVGAGI. CDR3 protein: CASSYDRLYGYTF. In DNA form, the CDR3 reads TGTGCCAGCAGTTACGACAGGCTCTATGGCTACACCTTC.

This clone was counted a single time. This chain uses TRBV6-6 with TRBJ2-7; 7 bases line up with TRBD1. V shed 5 bases and J 2 bases; nucleotides not matched to a gene: 3. From germline, CDR1 is MNHNY and CDR2 SVGAGI (reference sequence). The CDR3 totals 13 residues. CDR3 protein: CASSRTGTYEQYF. Written as DNA, the CDR3 is TGTGCCAGCAGTCGGACAGGAACCTACGAGCAGTACTTC.

The genes are TRBV5-6 and TRBJ2-5; tentative D call: TRBD1 (6 bases). Trimming removed 4 bases at V and 7 bases at J, with 17 bases between. The CDR3 covers 14 residues. The germline CDR1 and CDR2 sequences are SGHDT and YYEEEE. This CDR3 is CASSPIGVGGTQYF. The CDR3, as DNA: TGTGCCAGCAGCCCCATCGGGGTAGGGGGGACCCAGTACTTC.

This chain joins TRBV27 and TRBJ2-7; TRBD1 matches at 7 bases. J was trimmed by 7 bases and V by 5 bases; bases with no gene match: 11. Germline CDR1 MNHEY, CDR2 SMNVEV (reference sequence). The CDR3 loop spans 14 amino acids. The CDR3 DNA reads as TGTGCCAGCAGTCTTCGGCGACAGGGCGTGGAGCAGTACTTC. The encoded protein is CASSLRRQGVEQYF.

This clone was observed a single time. This chain joins TRBV9 and TRBJ2-7, with 7 bases matching TRBD1. Germline CDR1 SGDLS, CDR2 YYNGEE. The CDR3 length is 15 residues. V trimming: 3 bases; J trimming: 2 bases; junction bases outside the gene matches: 8. CDR3 in amino acids: CASSDARDRPYEQYF. The CDR3 bases are TGTGCCAGCAGCGACGCCCGGGACAGACCCTACGAGCAGTACTTC.

V usage is TRBV29-1 and J usage is TRBJ2-7, with 12 bases aligning to TRBD2. This CDR3 has 14 residues. Germline V CDR1 and CDR2: SQVTM, ANQGSEA. V shed 7 bases, J shed 2 bases, and the junction held 6 bases outside the gene matches. This chain's CDR3 is CSAQGLAGAYEQYF. In DNA, the CDR3 is TGCAGCGCCCAGGGACTAGCGGGTGCCTACGAGCAGTACTTC.

This chain connects TRBV7-9 to TRBJ1-6; D may be TRBD1 (6 bases). Looked up from germline, CDR1 is SEHNR and CDR2 is FQNEAQ (reference sequence). Trimming stripped 5 bases from V and 9 bases from J, with 20 bases between. The CDR3 spans 16 residues. Here the CDR3 DNA reads TGTGCCAGCAGCCTCCACGAACAGGGAGTACGTTCACCCCTCCACTTT. It encodes CASSLHEQGVRSPLHF. The variable domain in full, completed from reference TRBV7-9 and TRBJ1-6, reads DTGVSQNPRHKITKRGQNVTFRCDPISEHNRLYWYRQTLGQGPEFLTYFQNEAQLEKSRLLSDRFSAERPKGSFSTLEIQRTEQGDSAMYLCASSLHEQGVRSPLHFGNGTRLTVT.

This chain connects TRBV15 to TRBJ1-4, with a possible D match to TRBD1 (5 bases). V was clipped by 4 bases and J by 7 bases, with 16 bases between them. CDR1 LNHNV and CDR2 YYDKDF come from the germline V gene (reference sequence). The CDR3 has 15 amino acids. DNA of the CDR3: TGTGCCACCAGCATCGGGCAGGGCGGGAGTGAAAAACTGTTTTTT. Translation gives CATSIGQGGSEKLFF.

The genes are TRBV3-1 (or the pseudogene TRBV3-2) and TRBJ1-1; D is undetermined. The CDR3 is 13 amino acids. Germline V gives CDR1 LGHDT, CDR2 YNNKEL (reference sequence). The V end lost 4 bases, the J end lost 1 base, and 7 bases lay between the germline ends. The CDR3 here is CASSLNANTEAFF. The CDR3 DNA is TGTGCCAGCAGCCTCAACGCGAACACTGAAGCTTTCTTT.

This rearrangement joins TRBV11-2 to TRBJ1-3; 7 bases are a match to TRBD1. The length of the CDR3 is 14 residues. Germline assignment: CDR1 SGHAT and CDR2 FQNNGV. V trimming: 4 bases; J trimming: 4 bases; junction bases outside the gene matches: 4. CDR3 loop: CASSSTGRGNTIYF. The CDR3 region has the DNA TGTGCCAGCAGCTCGACAGGGAGGGGAAACACCATATATTTT.

This clone came up once. This chain connects TRBV19 to TRBJ2-7; 8 bases agree with TRBD1. The CDR3 spans 15 residues. The V and J ends lost 4 bases and 1 base, in that order; junction bases with no gene match: 6. Germline CDR1 LNHDA, CDR2 SQIVND (reference sequence). The CDR3 coding sequence is TGTGCCAGTAGTAGGGGGACAGGCGGTTCCTACGAGCAGTACTTC. Amino acids: CASSRGTGGSYEQYF.

The chain uses TRBV18 and TRBJ2-5, with D possibly TRBD2 on 6 matching bases. The CDR3 spans 16 residues. The germline V and J ends were trimmed by 0 bases and 5 bases, with 16 bases remaining between them. The germline CDR1 and CDR2 sequences are KGHSH and LQKENI. The CDR3 nucleotides are TGTGCCAGCTCACCACCATATGGAGGGGCGGGCGAGACCCAGTACTTC. Protein: CASSPPYGGAGETQYF.

The chain has TRBV5-6 and TRBJ1-1, with a possible D match to TRBD1 (6 bases). This CDR3 comprises 14 residues. Germline lookup yields CDR1 SGHDT and CDR2 YYEEEE. V was clipped by 1 base and J by 1 base, with 8 bases between them. CDR3: CASSLTGSNTEAFF. CDR3 sequence (DNA): TGTGCCAGCAGCTTGACAGGGTCGAACACTGAAGCTTTCTTT.

The chain is built from TRBV12-3 or TRBV12-4 and TRBJ1-2, with a weak D call TRBD1 (5 bases). The CDR3 extends over 13 amino acids. Trimming took 6 bases from V and 4 from J, leaving 12 bases between them. The CDR3 loop reads CASSPTARYGYTF. The CDR3 DNA reads as TGTGCCAGCAGCCCGACAGCCCGCTATGGCTACACCTTC.

The chain uses TRBV29-1 and TRBJ1-1, with TRBD1 identical over 7 bases. This CDR3 is built from 12 residues. Trimming at V came to 7 bases and at J to 5 bases, leaving 7 bases not matched to a gene. Germline CDR1 and CDR2: SQVTM and ANQGSEA. The CDR3 region is CSARGARTEAFF. CDR3 nucleotide sequence: TGCAGCGCCAGGGGGGCGAGGACTGAAGCTTTCTTT.

The CDR3 here is CASSWTGLAGGQETQYF. The CDR3 coding sequence is TGTGCCAGTAGTTGGACGGGACTAGCGGGAGGGCAAGAGACCCAGTACTTC. The chain carries TRBV19 and TRBJ2-5, with 16 bases that match TRBD2. Trimming removed 5 bases from V and 2 bases from J; junction bases left unmatched: 5. The CDR3 contains 17 residues. From germline, CDR1 is LNHDA and CDR2 SQIVND (reference sequence). The full variable domain, with the rest looked up from reference TRBV19 and TRBJ2-5, is DGGITQSPKYLFRKEGQNVTLSCEQNLNHDAMYWYRQDPGQGLRLIYYSQIVNDFQKGDIAEGYSVSREKKESFPLTVTSAQKNPTAFYLCASSWTGLAGGQETQYFGPGTRLLVL.

The CDR3 bases are TGTGCCAGCAGCGTATCGGCCCGGGCGGGACAGGGGGTAGAAGGAGGCTACACCTTC. Translated, it gives CASSVSARAGQGVEGGYTF. The rearrangement joins TRBV9 to TRBJ1-2, with 11 bases matching TRBD1. This CDR3 is built from 19 residues. Germline assignment: CDR1 SGDLS and CDR2 YYNGEE. V dropped 1 base and J dropped 8; count of bases not matched to a gene: 19.

J is TRBJ1-1 and V is TRBV4-2, with D perhaps matching TRBD1 (5 bases). The CDR3 loop spans 15 amino acids. V was cut by 2 bases and J by 0 bases, with 10 bases left in between. Germline V gives CDR1 LGHNA, CDR2 YNFKEQ. In DNA form, the CDR3 reads TGTGCCAGCAGCCAAAGGGGTGAGGTGAACACTGAAGCTTTCTTT. It encodes CASSQRGEVNTEAFF.

In nucleotides, the CDR3 is TGTGCCAGCGCGGGAGGATATGGCTACACCTTC. Amino acid sequence: CASAGGYGYTF. The J gene is TRBJ1-2, the V gene TRBV9; D is undetermined. Deletions cut 7 bases from V and 5 bases from J, with 9 bases between. Germline CDR1 reads SGDLS; CDR2 reads YYNGEE. The CDR3 contains 11 residues.

This clone was counted between two and nine times. The V gene is TRBV21-1, the J gene TRBJ2-5; the D segment call TRBD2 is taken from the table without a DNA check. TRBV21-1 has pseudogene status. The CDR3 spans 13 residues. Written as DNA, the CDR3 is TGTGCCAGCAGCCAGGGACTGGGGGAGACCCAGTACTTC. Translation gives CASSQGLGETQYF.

The genes are TRBV4-1 and TRBJ1-2; the D gene is possibly TRBD1 (5 bases). Germline V gene sequence: CDR1 MGHRA, CDR2 YSYEKL. Trimming cost V 2 bases and J 5 bases, with 6 bases left between them. This CDR3 comprises 12 residues. This chain's CDR3 is CASSQTGYGYTF. Here the CDR3 DNA reads TGCGCCAGCAGCCAAACAGGATATGGCTACACCTTC.